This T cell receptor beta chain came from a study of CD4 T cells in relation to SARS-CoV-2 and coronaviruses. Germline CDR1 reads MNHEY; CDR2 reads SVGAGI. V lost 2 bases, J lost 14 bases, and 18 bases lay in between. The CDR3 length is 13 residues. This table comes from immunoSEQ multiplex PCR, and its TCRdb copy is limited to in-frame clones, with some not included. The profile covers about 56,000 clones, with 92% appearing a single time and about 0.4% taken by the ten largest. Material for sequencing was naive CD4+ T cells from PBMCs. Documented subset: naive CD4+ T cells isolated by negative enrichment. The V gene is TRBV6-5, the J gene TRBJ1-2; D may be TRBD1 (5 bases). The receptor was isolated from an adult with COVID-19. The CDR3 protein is CASSYPGTEDKTF. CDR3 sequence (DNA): TGTGCCAGCAGTTACCCAGGGACCGAAGACAAGACCTTC.